The sample holds a few counts of the clone carrying this T cell receptor (beta chain). This sample was taken from a study of blood T cell repertoires in COVID-19. Looking at the study overall: PBMCs, B-cell-depleted T cells, or T cells were the source of the cDNA or gDNA that made up the material.

Here immunoSEQ multiplex PCR was the method, and the copy in TCRdb shows in-frame clones only, minus some. The sample carries some 120,000 clones, around 80% recorded once. Germline CDR1 reads SGHRS; CDR2 reads YFSETQ. The V end was cut by 2 bases, the J end by 1 base, with 9 bases between. There are 14 residues in the CDR3. The chain uses TRBV5-1 and TRBJ1-2, with D maybe TRBD1 (5 bases). The TCR comes from a man in his 70s with active or convalescent COVID-19. Specimen: peripheral blood. The DNA for the CDR3 is TGCGCCAGCAGCTTACAGGACGGTAACTATGGCTACACCTTC. Its translation: CASSLQDGNYGYTF.